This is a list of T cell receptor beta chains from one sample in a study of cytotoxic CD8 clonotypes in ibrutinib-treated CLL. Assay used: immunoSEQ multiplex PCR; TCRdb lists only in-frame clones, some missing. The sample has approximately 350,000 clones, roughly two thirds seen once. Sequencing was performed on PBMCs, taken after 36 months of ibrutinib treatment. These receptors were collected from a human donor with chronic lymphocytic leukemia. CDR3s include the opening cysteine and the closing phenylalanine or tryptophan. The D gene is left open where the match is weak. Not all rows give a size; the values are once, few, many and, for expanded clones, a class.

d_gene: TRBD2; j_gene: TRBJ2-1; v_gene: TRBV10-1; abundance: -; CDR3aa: CASSSGGAAEQFF; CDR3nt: TGCGCCAGCAGTAGCGGGGGGGCCGCTGAGCAGTTCTTC
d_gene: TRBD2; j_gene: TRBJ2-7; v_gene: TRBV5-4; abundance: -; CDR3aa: CASSLPSGVYSEQYF; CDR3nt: TGTGCCAGCAGCTTGCCTAGCGGGGTGTATAGCGAGCAGTACTTC
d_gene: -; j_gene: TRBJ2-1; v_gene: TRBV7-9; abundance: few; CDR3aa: CASSFRTGLLLGEQFF; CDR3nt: TGTGCCAGCAGCTTCCGGACCGGGTTGTTGTTGGGTGAGCAGTTCTTC
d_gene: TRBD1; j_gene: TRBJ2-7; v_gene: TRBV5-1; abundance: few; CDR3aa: CASSIQGADRDEQYF; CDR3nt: TGCGCCAGCAGCATTCAGGGGGCTGATAGGGACGAGCAGTACTTC
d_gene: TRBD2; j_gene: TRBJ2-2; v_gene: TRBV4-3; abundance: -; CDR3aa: CASSRGLAGGTGELFF; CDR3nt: TGCGCCAGCAGCCGCGGACTAGCGGGAGGGACCGGGGAGCTGTTTTTT
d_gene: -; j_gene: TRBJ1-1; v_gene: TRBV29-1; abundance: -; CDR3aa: CSVVPRWNTEAFF; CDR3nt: TGCAGCGTTGTGCCCAGGTGGAACACTGAAGCTTTCTTT
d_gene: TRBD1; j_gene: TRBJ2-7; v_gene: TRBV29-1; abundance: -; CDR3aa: CSVRDRPYEQYF; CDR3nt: TGCAGCGTGAGGGACAGGCCATACGAGCAGTACTTC
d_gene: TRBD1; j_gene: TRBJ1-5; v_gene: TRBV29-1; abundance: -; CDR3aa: CSASTGPFQPQHF; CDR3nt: TGCAGCGCTTCGACAGGGCCGTTTCAGCCCCAGCATTTT
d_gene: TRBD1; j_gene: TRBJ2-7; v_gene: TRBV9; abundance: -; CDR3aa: CASSVGDSNYEQYF; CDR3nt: TGTGCCAGCAGCGTAGGGGACAGCAACTACGAGCAGTACTTC
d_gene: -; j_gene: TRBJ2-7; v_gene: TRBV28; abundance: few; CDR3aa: CASKDFGEQYF; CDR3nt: TGTGCCAGCAAGGACTTCGGCGAGCAGTACTTC
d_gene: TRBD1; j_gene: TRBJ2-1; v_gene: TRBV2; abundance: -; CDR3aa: CASNGQGLGNEQFF; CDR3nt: TGTGCCAGCAACGGACAGGGGCTAGGCAATGAGCAGTTCTTC
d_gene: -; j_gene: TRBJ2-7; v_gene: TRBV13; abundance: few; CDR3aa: CASSFLTGKAYEQYF; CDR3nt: TGTGCCAGCAGCTTCCTTACAGGGAAGGCCTACGAGCAGTACTTC
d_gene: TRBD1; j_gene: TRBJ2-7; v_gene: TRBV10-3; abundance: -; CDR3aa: CAISVTTLTGGAYEQYF; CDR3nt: TGTGCCATCAGTGTCACTACGCTGACAGGGGGCGCGTACGAGCAGTACTTC
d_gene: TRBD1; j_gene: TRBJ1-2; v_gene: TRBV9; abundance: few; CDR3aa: CASSVGQGDYGYTF; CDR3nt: TGTGCCAGCAGCGTAGGACAGGGGGACTATGGCTACACCTTC
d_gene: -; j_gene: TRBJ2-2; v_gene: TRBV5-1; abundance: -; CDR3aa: CASSVELGPPDTGELFF; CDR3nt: TGCGCCAGCAGCGTGGAACTGGGTCCCCCGGACACCGGGGAGCTGTTTTTT
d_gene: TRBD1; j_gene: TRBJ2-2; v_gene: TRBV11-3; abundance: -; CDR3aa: CASSSRGLGTGELFF; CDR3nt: TGTGCCAGCAGCTCCAGGGGGTTAGGCACCGGGGAGCTGTTTTTT
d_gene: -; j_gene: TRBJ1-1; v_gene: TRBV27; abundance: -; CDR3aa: CASSLSRGGDTEAFF; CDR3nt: TGTGCCAGCAGTTTATCCCGGGGAGGGGACACTGAAGCTTTCTTT
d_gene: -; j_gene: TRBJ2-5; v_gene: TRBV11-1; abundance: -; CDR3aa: CASSPPGPVMPETQYF; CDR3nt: TGTGCCAGCAGCCCGCCGGGACCCGTAATGCCCGAGACCCAGTACTTC
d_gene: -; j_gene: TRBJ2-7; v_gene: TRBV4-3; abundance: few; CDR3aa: CASSPTTPGNEQYF; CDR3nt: TGCGCCAGCAGCCCCACTACCCCAGGGAACGAGCAGTACTTC
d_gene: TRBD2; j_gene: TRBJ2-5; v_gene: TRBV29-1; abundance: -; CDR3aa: CSVFPRLAGAETQYF; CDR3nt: TGCAGCGTCTTCCCGAGACTAGCGGGGGCGGAGACCCAGTACTTC
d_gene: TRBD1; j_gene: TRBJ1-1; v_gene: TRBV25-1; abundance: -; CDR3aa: CASKPTGISFMNTEAFF; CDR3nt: TGTGCCAGCAAACCGACAGGGATTTCCTTCATGAACACTGAAGCTTTCTTT
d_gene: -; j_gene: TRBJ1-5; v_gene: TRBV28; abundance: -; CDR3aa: CASKGTISNQPQHF; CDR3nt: TGTGCCAGCAAGGGGACTATAAGCAATCAGCCCCAGCATTTT
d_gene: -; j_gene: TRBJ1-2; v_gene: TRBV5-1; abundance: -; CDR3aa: CASSLDSIYGYTF; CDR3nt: TGCGCCAGCAGCTTGGACAGTATCTATGGCTACACCTTC
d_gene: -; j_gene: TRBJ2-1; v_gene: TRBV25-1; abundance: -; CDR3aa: CASSELQNHQNNEQFF; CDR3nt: TGTGCCAGCAGTGAATTGCAGAATCATCAAAACAATGAGCAGTTCTTC
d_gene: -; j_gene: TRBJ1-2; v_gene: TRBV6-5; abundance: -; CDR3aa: CASSWGRSNYGYTF; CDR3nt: TGTGCCAGCAGTTGGGGGAGGTCTAACTATGGCTACACCTTC
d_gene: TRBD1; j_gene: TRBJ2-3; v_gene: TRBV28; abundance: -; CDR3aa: CASSFRLRDSYFITDTQYF; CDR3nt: TGTGCCAGCAGTTTTCGACTTCGGGACAGTTACTTCATCACAGATACGCAGTATTTT
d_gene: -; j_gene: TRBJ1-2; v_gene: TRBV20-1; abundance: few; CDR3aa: CSANRQGGYTF; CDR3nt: TGCAGTGCCAACAGGCAGGGGGGCTACACCTTC